This T cell receptor (beta chain) was sequenced in a study of blood T cell repertoires in COVID-19. Trimming removed 3 bases from V and 0 bases from J; junction bases left unmatched: 5. Germline lookup yields CDR1 LNHDA and CDR2 SQIVND (reference sequence). The CDR3 consists of 16 residues. Generated by immunoSEQ multiplex PCR, the TCRdb table keeps only in-frame clones and is missing some. This table holds around 80,000 clones, about 68% found once. The sequenced material came from peripheral blood. The sequence came from a man between 50 and 59 years old with active or convalescent COVID-19. J is TRBJ2-4 and V is TRBV19, with 7 bases fitting TRBD2. Here the CDR3 DNA reads TGTGCCAGTAGTATCCAGCGGGGATTAGCCAAAAACATTCAGTACTTC. Its translation: CASSIQRGLAKNIQYF. Looking up the rest from reference TRBV19 and TRBJ2-4 gives the full variable domain: DGGITQSPKYLFRKEGQNVTLSCEQNLNHDAMYWYRQDPGQGLRLIYYSQIVNDFQKGDIAEGYSVSREKKESFPLTVTSAQKNPTAFYLCASSIQRGLAKNIQYFGAGTRLSVL.